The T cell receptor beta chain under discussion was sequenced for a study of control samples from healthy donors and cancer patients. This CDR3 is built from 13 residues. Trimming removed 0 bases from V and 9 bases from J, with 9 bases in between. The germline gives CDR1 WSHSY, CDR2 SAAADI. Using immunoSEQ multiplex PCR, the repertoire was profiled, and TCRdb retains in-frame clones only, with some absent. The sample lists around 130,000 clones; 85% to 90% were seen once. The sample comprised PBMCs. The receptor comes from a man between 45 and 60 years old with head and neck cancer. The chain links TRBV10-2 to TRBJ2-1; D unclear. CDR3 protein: CASSESISREQFF. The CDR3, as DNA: TGCGCCAGCAGTGAGTCGATTAGTCGTGAGCAGTTCTTC.